A single sample is the source of the 10 T cell receptor beta chains below, sequenced in a study of CD8+CD57+ T cells in acquired aplastic anemia. Genomic DNA was employed as the template in profiling TCR beta VDJ and CDR3. TCRdb re-called the reads through MiXCR, storing one row per CDR3 protein. The data contain about 150,000 distinct CDR3 sequences, less than 60% of them seen just once; the ten biggest clones take up about 2.9%. Sequenced patients had shown CD8+CD57+ cell expansion by flow cytometry. Material for sequencing was sorted CD4+, CD8+, or CD8+CD57+ T cells (not recorded which) from PBMCs. The receptors shown here come from a human donor with aplastic anemia.

In this sample, this clonotype turned up many times. The J gene is TRBJ2-3, the V gene TRBV15; D is unresolved. The CDR3 contains 13 residues. The germline V gene has CDR1 LNHNV and CDR2 YYDKDF (reference sequence). V was cut by 0 bases and J by 5 bases, with 6 bases left in between. CDR3 DNA sequence: TGTGCCACCAGCAGAGAAAAGGGAGATACGCAGTATTTT. This sequence encodes CATSREKGDTQYF.

This clonotype was seen many times. This chain connects TRBV4-1 to TRBJ2-5; D may be TRBD1 (6 bases). There are 16 residues in the CDR3. Looked up from germline, CDR1 is MGHRA and CDR2 is YSYEKL. V dropped 6 bases and J dropped 1 base, with 18 bases sitting between them. CDR3 nucleotides: TGCGCCAGCAGTTGGATAAAGGAGACAGGCCAAGAGACCCAGTACTTC. Protein: CASSWIKETGQETQYF.

This clonotype was counted many times. The chain joins TRBV7-6 to TRBJ1-1; D may be TRBD1 (5 bases). CDR3 length: 13 residues. The germline CDR1 and CDR2 sequences are SGHVS and FNYEAQ. V lost 5 bases and J 2 bases, leaving 9 bases between the germline ends. CDR3 sequence: CASSQDTNTEAFF. CDR3 nucleotide sequence: TGTGCCAGCAGCCAGGACACAAACACTGAAGCTTTCTTT.

The gene calls are TRBV9 and TRBJ2-3, with 8 bases fitting TRBD1. CDR3 size: 16 residues. Losses at the gene ends were 2 bases for V and 2 bases for J; bases not matched to a gene: 7. Germline CDR1 and CDR2: SGDLS and YYNGEE. CDR3 region: CASSVGDRLNTDTQYF. DNA for the CDR3: TGTGCCAGCAGCGTTGGGGACAGGCTGAACACAGATACGCAGTATTTT.

Ten or more counts support this clonotype. The chain combines TRBV5-1 with TRBJ2-7; 9 nucleotides align to TRBD1. V shed 3 bases and J 5 bases; nucleotides not matched to a gene: 9. Per germline, CDR1 SGHRS and CDR2 YFSETQ. The CDR3 consists of 15 residues. The CDR3: CASSSAQTGGHEQYF. DNA of the CDR3: TGCGCCAGCAGCTCGGCCCAGACAGGGGGTCACGAGCAGTACTTC.

This clonotype was picked up a small number of times. The J gene is TRBJ1-1, the V gene TRBV18; no reliable D call. CDR3 length equals 15 residues. The V and J ends lost 0 bases and 1 base respectively, with 9 bases between them. In germline, CDR1 is KGHSH, CDR2 LQKENI. The CDR3 loop reads CASSPPTQSNTEAFF. Here the CDR3 DNA reads TGTGCCAGCTCACCACCGACGCAGTCGAACACTGAAGCTTTCTTT. Combining the CDR3 with reference TRBV18 and TRBJ1-1 gives the whole variable domain NAGVMQNPRHLVRRRGQEARLRCSPMKGHSHVYWYRQLPEEGLKFMVYLQKENIIDESGMPKERFSAEFPKEGPSILRIQQVVRGDSAAYFCASSPPTQSNTEAFFGQGTRLTVV.

This clonotype was detected ten times or more. V and J are TRBV15 and TRBJ1-2; TRBD1 might be the D (5 bases). CDR3 size: 14 residues. CDR1 and CDR2 (germline): LNHNV, YYDKDF (reference sequence). Deletions cut 0 bases from V and 8 bases from J, with 13 bases between. The CDR3 reads CATSRDRAGKGYTF. CDR3 DNA: TGTGCCACCAGCAGAGATCGGGCAGGGAAGGGCTACACCTTC.

In its sample, this clonotype was seen many times. The chain links TRBV6-5 to TRBJ1-6; D unresolved. Trimming removed 2 bases from V and 9 bases from J, with 14 bases in between. The CDR3 covers 15 residues. Germline assignment: CDR1 MNHEY and CDR2 SVGAGI. The CDR3 bases are TGTGCCAGCAGTTACCGACCCGTTAGTGGTTCACCCCTCCACTTT. This codes for CASSYRPVSGSPLHF.

The chain is built from TRBV20-1 and TRBJ2-3, with 7 bases identical to TRBD2. This CDR3 spans 13 amino acids. Unmatched junction bases numbered 7, after V lost 6 bases and J lost 4 bases. The V gene's germline CDR1 is DFQATT and CDR2 SNEGSKA (reference sequence). The CDR3 reads CSAPAGGADTQYF. CDR3 DNA: TGCAGTGCCCCGGCTGGGGGGGCAGATACGCAGTATTTT.

This clonotype was observed a few times. The CDR3 is CAISGDRAEVHEQYV. The CDR3 DNA is TGTGCCATCAGTGGGGACAGGGCGGAGGTCCACGAGCAGTACGTC. The V and J genes are TRBV10-3 and TRBJ2-7; 9 bases are shared with TRBD1. The trim removed 4 bases at V and 5 bases at J, leaving 9 bases unmatched. The CDR3 runs to 15 residues. CDR1 is ENHRY, CDR2 SYGVKD, per germline.